The table lists the clone carrying this T cell receptor beta chain with a count of one. Its antigen is still unknown. The record originates from a study of T cell responses to AZD1222 COVID-19 vaccine. Germline-derived CDR1 and CDR2 are SGHNT and YENEEA. The CDR3 spans 15 residues. The ends lost 8 bases at V and 4 bases at J; junction bases unmatched: 10. Overall study results and limits: Vaccine-related CD4 TCRs covered spike, predominating at 160-218 and 743-854. Donors were mostly white British, more females; clonal diversity possibly underestimated.

Generated by immunoSEQ multiplex PCR, the TCRdb table keeps only in-frame clones and is missing some. This table holds more than 95,000 clones, approximately 90% found once. The source was peripheral blood, collected on day 0 of MenACWY control vaccination. The V gene is TRBV11-3, the J gene TRBJ2-2, with 7 nucleotides matching TRBD2. The clonotype originates from an adult in good health. CDR3: CASETGDYLTGELFF. The CDR3 DNA sequence: TGTGCCAGCGAAACCGGGGACTATCTCACCGGGGAGCTGTTTTTT. Based on the CDR3 plus reference TRBV11-3 and TRBJ2-2, the full variable domain is EAGVVQSPRYKIIEKKQPVAFWCNPISGHNTLYWYLQNLGQGPELLIRYENEEAVDDSQLPKDRFSAERLKGVDSTLKIQPAELGDSAVYLCASETGDYLTGELFFGEGSRLTVL.